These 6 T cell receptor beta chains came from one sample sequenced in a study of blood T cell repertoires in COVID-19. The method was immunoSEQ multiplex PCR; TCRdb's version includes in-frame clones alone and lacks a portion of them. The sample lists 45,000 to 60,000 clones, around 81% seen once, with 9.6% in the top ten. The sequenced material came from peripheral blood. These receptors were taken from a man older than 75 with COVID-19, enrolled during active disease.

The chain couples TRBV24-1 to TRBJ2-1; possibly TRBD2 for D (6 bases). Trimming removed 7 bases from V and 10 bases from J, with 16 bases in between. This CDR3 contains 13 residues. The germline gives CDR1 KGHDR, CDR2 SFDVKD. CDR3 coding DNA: TGTGCCACCAGCACGCCGGGACTTCACGAGCAGTTCTTC. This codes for CATSTPGLHEQFF.

CDR3 residues: CATSDTAQGAYEQYF. The CDR3 region has the DNA TGTGCCACCAGTGATACAGCTCAGGGGGCCTACGAGCAGTACTTC. The rearrangement uses TRBV24-1 and TRBJ2-7, with 7 bases fitting TRBD1. This CDR3 region has 15 residues. Trimming removed 3 bases from V and 2 bases from J; junction bases left unmatched: 6. Germline V CDR1 and CDR2: KGHDR, SFDVKD.

CDR3 region: CASSSLAGLYNEQFF. CDR3 bases: TGTGCCAGCAGCTCACTAGCGGGACTCTACAATGAGCAGTTCTTC. J is TRBJ2-1 and V is TRBV27, with 10 bases fitting TRBD2. With 6 bases clipped from V and 3 bases from J, the junction kept 5 bases outside the gene matches. The CDR3 runs 15 residues. Germline V lookup: CDR1 MNHEY, CDR2 SMNVEV (reference sequence).

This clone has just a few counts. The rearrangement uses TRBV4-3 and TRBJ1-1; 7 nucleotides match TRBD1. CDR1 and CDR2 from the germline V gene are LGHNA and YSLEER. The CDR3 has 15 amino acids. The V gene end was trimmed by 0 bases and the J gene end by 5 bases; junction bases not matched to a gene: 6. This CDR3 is CASSQDRQGETEAFF. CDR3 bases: TGCGCCAGCAGCCAAGATCGCCAGGGGGAAACTGAAGCTTTCTTT.

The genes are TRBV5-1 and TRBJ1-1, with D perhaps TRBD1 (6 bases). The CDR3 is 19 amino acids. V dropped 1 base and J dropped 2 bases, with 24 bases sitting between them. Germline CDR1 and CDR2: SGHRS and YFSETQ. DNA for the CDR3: TGCGCCAGCAGCTTGATAGACCGGCGGCCAGGGGCACCTAACACTGAAGCTTTCTTT. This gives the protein CASSLIDRRPGAPNTEAFF. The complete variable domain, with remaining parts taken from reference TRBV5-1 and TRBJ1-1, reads KAGVTQTPRYLIKTRGQQVTLSCSPISGHRSVSWYQQTPGQGLQFLFEYFSETQRNKGNFPGRFSGRQFSNSRSEMNVSTLELGDSALYLCASSLIDRRPGAPNTEAFFGQGTRLTVV.

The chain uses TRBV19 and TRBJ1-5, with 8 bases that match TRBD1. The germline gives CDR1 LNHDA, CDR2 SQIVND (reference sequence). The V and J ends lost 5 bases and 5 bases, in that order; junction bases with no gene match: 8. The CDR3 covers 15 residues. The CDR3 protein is CASSPRQGLHQPQHF. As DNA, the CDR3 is TGTGCCAGTAGTCCGCGACAGGGGCTCCATCAGCCCCAGCATTTT.